The TCR beta chain described here comes from a study of blood T cell repertoires in COVID-19. About the study: Acute and convalescent COVID-19 samples came from the United States, Italy and Spain. T cells, B-cell-depleted T cells, or PBMCs provided the cDNA or gDNA that served as material.

The authors' processing: For nucleated cells, counts were estimated from reference gene primer amplification. Only in-frame clones appear in the TCRdb table, and some are missing; sequencing was by immunoSEQ multiplex PCR. D and trimming come from the DNA, and the V and J calls and clone size come from that table. The sample records about 140,000 clones, about 86% being singletons. Per germline, CDR1 SEHNR and CDR2 FQNEAQ (reference sequence). V lost 5 bases to trimming and J lost 7 bases, with 6 bases between them. This CDR3 comprises 12 residues. The TCR comes from a human donor in a cohort sampled during active COVID-19. Sequencing used peripheral blood. The gene calls are TRBV7-9 and TRBJ1-6; the D is unclear. The CDR3 reads CASSLQNSPLHF. CDR3 in DNA: TGTGCCAGCAGCCTTCAGAATTCACCCCTCCACTTT.